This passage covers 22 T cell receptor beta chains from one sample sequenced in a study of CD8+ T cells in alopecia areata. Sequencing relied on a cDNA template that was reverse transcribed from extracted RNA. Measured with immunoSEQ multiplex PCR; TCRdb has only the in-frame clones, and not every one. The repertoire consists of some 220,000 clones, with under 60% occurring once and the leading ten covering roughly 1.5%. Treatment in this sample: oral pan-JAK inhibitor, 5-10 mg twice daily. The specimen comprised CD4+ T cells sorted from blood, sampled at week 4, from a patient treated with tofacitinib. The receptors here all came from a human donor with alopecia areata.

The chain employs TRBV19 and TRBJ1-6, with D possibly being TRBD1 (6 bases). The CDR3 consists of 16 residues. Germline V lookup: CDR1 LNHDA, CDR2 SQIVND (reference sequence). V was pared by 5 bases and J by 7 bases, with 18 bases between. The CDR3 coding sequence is TGTGCCAGTAGTCCTCTCCGGGACACCCGGAATTCACCCCTCCACTTT. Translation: CASSPLRDTRNSPLHF. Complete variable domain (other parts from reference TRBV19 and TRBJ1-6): DGGITQSPKYLFRKEGQNVTLSCEQNLNHDAMYWYRQDPGQGLRLIYYSQIVNDFQKGDIAEGYSVSREKKESFPLTVTSAQKNPTAFYLCASSPLRDTRNSPLHFGNGTRLTVT.

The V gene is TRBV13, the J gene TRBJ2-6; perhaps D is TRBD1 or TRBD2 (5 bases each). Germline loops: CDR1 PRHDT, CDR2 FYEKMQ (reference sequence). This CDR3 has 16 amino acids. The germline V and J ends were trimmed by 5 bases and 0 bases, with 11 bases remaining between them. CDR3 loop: CASSPGPPSGANVLTF. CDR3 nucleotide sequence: TGTGCCAGCAGCCCGGGACCGCCCTCTGGGGCCAACGTCCTGACTTTC.

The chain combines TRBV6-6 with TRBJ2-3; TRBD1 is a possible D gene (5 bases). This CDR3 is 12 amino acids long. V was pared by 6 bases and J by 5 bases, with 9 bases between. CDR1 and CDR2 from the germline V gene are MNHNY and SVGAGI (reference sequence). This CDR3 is CASRSQGDTQYF. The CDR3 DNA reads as TGTGCCAGCAGGTCCCAGGGAGATACGCAGTATTTT.

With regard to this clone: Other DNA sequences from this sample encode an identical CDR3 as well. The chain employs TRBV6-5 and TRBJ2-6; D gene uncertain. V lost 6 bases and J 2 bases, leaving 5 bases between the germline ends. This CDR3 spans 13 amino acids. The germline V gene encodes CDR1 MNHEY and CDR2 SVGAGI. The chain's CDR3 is CASSPPGANVLTF. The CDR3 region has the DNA TGTGCCAGCAGCCCGCCTGGGGCCAACGTCCTGACTTTC.

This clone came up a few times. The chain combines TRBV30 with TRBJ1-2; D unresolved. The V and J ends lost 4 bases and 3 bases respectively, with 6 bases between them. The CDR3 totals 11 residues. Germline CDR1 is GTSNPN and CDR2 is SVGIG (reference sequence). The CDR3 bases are TGTGCCTGGAATCGTGACTATGGCTACACCTTC. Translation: CAWNRDYGYTF. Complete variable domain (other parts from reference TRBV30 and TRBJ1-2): SQTIHQWPATLVQPVGSPLSLECTVEGTSNPNLYWYRQAAGRGLQLLFYSVGIGQISSEVPQNLSASRPQDRQFILSSKKLLLSDSGFYLCAWNRDYGYTFGSGTRLTVV.

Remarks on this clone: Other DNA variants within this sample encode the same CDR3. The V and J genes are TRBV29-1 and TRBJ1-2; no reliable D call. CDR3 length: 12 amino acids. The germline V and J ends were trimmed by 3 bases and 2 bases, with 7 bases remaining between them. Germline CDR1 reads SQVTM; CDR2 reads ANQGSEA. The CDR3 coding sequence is TGCAGCGTTGATCCCGGGAACTATGGCTACACCTTC. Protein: CSVDPGNYGYTF.

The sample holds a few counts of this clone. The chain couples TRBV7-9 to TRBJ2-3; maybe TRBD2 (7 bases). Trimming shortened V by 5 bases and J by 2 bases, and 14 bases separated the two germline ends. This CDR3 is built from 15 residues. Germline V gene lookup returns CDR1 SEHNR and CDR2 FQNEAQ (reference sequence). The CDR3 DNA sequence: TGTGCCAGCAGCATAACCGGGGGGCCCACAGATACGCAGTATTTT. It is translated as CASSITGGPTDTQYF.

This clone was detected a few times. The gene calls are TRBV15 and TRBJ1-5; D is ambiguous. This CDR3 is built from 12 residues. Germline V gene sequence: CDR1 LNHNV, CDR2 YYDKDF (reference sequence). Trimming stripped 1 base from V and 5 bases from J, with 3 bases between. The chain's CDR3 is CATSRGYQPQHF. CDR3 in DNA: TGTGCCACCAGCAGAGGTTATCAGCCCCAGCATTTT.

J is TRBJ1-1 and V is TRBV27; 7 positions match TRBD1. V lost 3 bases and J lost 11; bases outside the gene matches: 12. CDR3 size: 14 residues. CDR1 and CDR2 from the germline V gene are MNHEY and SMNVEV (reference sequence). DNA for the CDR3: TGTGCCAGCAGTTTCCGAGAGGGGGCAAGTAACGCTTTCTTT. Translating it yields CASSFREGASNAFF.

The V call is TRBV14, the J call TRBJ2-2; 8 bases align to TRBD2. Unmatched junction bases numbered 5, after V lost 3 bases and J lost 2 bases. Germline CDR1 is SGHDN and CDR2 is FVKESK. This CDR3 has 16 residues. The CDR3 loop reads CASSQAAGVNTGELFF. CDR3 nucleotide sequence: TGTGCCAGCAGCCAGGCAGCGGGGGTAAACACCGGGGAGCTGTTTTTT. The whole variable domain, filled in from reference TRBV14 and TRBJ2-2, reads EAGVTQFPSHSVIEKGQTVTLRCDPISGHDNLYWYRRVMGKEIKFLLHFVKESKQDESGMPNNRFLAERTGGTYSTLKVQPAELEDSGVYFCASSQAAGVNTGELFFGEGSRLTVL.

The CDR3 nucleotides are TGCAGCGTTGGAGGAGGCGTTGAACGTGAGCAGTACTTC. Its protein is CSVGGGVEREQYF. The chain couples TRBV29-1 to TRBJ2-7; D perhaps matches TRBD2 (5 bases). The length of the CDR3 is 13 residues. Germline assignment: CDR1 SQVTM and CDR2 ANQGSEA. The V end lost 4 bases, the J end lost 7 bases, and 17 bases lay between the germline ends.

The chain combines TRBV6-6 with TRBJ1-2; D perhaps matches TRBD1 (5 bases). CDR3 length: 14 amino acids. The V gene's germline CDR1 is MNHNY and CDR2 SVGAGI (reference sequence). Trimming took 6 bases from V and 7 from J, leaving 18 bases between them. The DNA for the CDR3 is TGTGCCAGCAGCGACCCTCAGGGAAGCGGTGGCTACACCTTC. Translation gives CASSDPQGSGGYTF.

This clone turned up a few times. The CDR3 DNA reads TGTGCCAGCAGCCTGACAGGGGCGTCTACGTACGAGCAGTACTTC. Amino acid sequence: CASSLTGASTYEQYF. V is TRBV6-6 and J is TRBJ2-7; 8 positions agree with TRBD1. Looked up from germline, CDR1 is MNHNY and CDR2 is SVGAGI (reference sequence). J lost 4 bases, V lost 6 bases, and 11 bases had no gene match. The CDR3 is made up of 15 amino acids.

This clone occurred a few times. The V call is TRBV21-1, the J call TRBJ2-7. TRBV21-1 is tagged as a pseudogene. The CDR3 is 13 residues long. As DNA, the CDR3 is TGTGCCAGCAGCAAGGGGGAGCAGGACGAGCAGTACTTC. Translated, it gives CASSKGEQDEQYF.

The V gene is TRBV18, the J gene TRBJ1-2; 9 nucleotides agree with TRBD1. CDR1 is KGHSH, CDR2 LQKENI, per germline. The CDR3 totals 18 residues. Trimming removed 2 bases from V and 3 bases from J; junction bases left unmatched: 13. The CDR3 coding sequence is TGTGCCAGCTCACCATTAGTCCCGGGACAGGGTTCGGACTATGGCTACACCTTC. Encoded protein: CASSPLVPGQGSDYGYTF. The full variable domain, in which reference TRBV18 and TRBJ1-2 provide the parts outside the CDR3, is NAGVMQNPRHLVRRRGQEARLRCSPMKGHSHVYWYRQLPEEGLKFMVYLQKENIIDESGMPKERFSAEFPKEGPSILRIQQVVRGDSAAYFCASSPLVPGQGSDYGYTFGSGTRLTVV.

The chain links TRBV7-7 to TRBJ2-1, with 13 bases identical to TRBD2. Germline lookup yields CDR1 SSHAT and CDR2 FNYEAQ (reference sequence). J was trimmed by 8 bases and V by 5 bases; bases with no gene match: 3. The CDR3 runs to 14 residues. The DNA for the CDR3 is TGTGCCAGCAGCCCTGGACTAGCGGGAGATGAGCAGTTCTTC. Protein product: CASSPGLAGDEQFF.

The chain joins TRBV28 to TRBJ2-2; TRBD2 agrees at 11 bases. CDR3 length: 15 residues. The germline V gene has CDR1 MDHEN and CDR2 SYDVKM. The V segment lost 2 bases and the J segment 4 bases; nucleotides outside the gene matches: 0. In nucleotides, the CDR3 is TGTGCCAGCAGTTTACTAGCGGGGGGCACCGGGGAGCTGTTTTTT. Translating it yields CASSLLAGGTGELFF.

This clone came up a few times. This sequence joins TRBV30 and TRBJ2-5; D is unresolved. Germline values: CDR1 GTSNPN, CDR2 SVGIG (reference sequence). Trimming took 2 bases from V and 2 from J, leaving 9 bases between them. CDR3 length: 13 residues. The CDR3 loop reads CAWSPGSQETQYF. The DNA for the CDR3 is TGTGCCTGGAGTCCCGGCAGTCAAGAGACCCAGTACTTC.

The CDR3 coding sequence is TGCAGTGCACCCCGGGAATACGAGCAGTACTTC. It codes for CSAPREYEQYF. The rearrangement uses TRBV20-1 and TRBJ2-7; D is perhaps TRBD2 (5 bases). CDR3 size: 11 residues. In germline, CDR1 is DFQATT, CDR2 SNEGSKA (reference sequence). Trimming removed 6 bases at V and 4 bases at J, with 10 bases between.

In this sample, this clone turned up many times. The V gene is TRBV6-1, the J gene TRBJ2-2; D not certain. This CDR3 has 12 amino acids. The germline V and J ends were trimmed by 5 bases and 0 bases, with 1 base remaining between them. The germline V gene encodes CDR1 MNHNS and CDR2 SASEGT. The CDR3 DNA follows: TGTGCCAGCAGTACGAACACCGGGGAGCTGTTTTTT. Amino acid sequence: CASSTNTGELFF.

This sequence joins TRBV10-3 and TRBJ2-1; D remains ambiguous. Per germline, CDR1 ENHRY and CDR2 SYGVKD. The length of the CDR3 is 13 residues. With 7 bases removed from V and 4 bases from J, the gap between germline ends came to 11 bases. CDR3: CAINSGMYNEQFF. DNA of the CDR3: TGTGCCATCAACAGTGGGATGTACAATGAGCAGTTCTTC.

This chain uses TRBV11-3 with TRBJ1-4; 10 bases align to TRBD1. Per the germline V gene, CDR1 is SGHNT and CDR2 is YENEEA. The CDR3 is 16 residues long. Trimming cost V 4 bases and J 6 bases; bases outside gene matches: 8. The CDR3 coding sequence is TGTGCCAGCAGCTCCGCGACCGGGACAGGGGATGAAAAACTGTTTTTT. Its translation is CASSSATGTGDEKLFF.